The source of this T cell receptor (beta chain) is a study of blood T cell repertoires in COVID-19. Methods used by the authors: Reference gene primer amplification yielded estimated nucleated cell counts. Data came from immunoSEQ multiplex PCR; TCRdb stores just in-frame clones and leaves some out. The DNA gave D and trimming, while V, J and clone size come from that table. The repertoire holds roughly 99,000 clones, with around 88% as singletons. This CDR3 comprises 14 residues. The V gene lost 2 bases and the J gene lost 3 bases, with 8 bases spanning the gap. In germline, CDR1 is LNHNV, CDR2 YYDKDF (reference sequence).

Sequencing used peripheral blood. This sequence was found in a man in his fifties with COVID-19, enrolled during active disease. This chain joins TRBV15 and TRBJ1-5, with D unresolved. In nucleotides, the CDR3 is TGTGCCACCAGCAGACAGGCGAACAATCAGCCCCAGCATTTT. It codes for CATSRQANNQPQHF.